This TCR beta chain was sequenced in a study of metastatic and nonmetastatic thyroid tumors. The V and J ends lost 6 bases and 10 bases, in that order; junction bases with no gene match: 13. The CDR3 runs 15 residues. There were no patients who had received any treatment before thyroid surgery. TCRdb re-processed the PCR reads through MiXCR. The data hold about 4,600 clones, with 20% to 25% observed a single time. The source of this sequence is a male donor with papillary thyroid cancer or a benign thyroid nodule (not recorded which). Some clones in this sample may be carry-over from other donors' samples. Sequences were obtained from tumor tissue. This chain joins TRBV12-3 or TRBV12-4 and TRBJ1-4; 8 nucleotides match TRBD1. The CDR3: CASSLAGTGAGKLFF. In DNA, the CDR3 is TGTGCCAGCAGCCTGGCCGGGACAGGAGCAGGAAAACTGTTTTTT.